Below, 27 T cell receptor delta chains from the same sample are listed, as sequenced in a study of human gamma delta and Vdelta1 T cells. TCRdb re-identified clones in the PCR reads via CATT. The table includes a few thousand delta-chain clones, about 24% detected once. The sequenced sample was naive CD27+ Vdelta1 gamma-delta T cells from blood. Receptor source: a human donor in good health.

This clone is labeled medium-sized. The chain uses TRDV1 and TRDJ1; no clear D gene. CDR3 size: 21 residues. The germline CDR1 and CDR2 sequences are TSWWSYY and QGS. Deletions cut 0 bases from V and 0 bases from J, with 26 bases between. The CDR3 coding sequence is TGTGCTCTTGGGGAACTCCTCGCAAGGGCCTATACTCGCCAGTACACCGATAAACTCATCTTT. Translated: CALGELLARAYTRQYTDKLIF.

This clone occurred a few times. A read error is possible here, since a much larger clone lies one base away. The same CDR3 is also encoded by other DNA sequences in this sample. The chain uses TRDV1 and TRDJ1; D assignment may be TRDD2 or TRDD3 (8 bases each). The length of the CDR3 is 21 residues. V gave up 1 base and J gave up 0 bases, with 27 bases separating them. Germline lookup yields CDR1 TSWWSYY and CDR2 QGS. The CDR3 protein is CALGERVFLHLILGDTDKLIF. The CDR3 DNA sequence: TGTGCTCTTGGGGAACGAGTCTTCCTACATTTGATACTGGGGGACACCGATAAACTCATCTTT.

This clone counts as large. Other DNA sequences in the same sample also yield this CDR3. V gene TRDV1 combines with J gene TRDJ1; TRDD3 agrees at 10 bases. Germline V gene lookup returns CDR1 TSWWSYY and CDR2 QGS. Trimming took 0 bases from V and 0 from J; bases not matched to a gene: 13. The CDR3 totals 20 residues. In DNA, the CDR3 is TGTGCTCTTGGGGAACTACACCCAACTGGGGGATCCTCGTACACCGATAAACTCATCTTT. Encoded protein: CALGELHPTGGSSYTDKLIF.

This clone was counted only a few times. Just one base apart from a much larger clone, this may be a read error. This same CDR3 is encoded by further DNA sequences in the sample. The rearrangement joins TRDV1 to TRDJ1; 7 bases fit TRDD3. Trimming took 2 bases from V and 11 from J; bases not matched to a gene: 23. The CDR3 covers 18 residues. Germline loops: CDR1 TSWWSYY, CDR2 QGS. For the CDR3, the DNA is TGTGCTCTTGGGGAAAGGAGGTCCTGGGGGCGGTACACCGATCACCTCATCTTT. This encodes CALGERRSWGRYTDHLIF.

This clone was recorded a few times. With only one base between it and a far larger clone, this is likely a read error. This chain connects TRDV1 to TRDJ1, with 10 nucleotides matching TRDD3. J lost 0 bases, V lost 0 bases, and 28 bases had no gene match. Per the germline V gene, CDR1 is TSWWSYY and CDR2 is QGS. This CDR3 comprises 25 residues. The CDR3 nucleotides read TGTGCTCTTGGGGAACTAGTCTTCGTCGGAGTGGCCCGTACTGGGGGATTGTACTACACCGATAAACTCATCTTT. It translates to CALGELVFVGVARTGGLYYTDKLIF.

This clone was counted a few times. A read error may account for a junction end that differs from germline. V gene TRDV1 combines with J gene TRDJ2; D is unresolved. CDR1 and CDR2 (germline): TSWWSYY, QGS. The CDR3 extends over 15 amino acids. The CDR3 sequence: CALGELLPLTALLFF. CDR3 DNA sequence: TGTGCTCTTGGGGAACTGCTCCCCTTGACAGCACTACTCTTCTTT.

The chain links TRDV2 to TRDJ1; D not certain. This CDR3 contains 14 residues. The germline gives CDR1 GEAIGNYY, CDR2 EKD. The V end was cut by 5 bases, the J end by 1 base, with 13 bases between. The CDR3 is CACARKSSTDKLIF. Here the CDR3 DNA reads TGTGCCTGTGCCCGCAAGTCCAGCACCGATAAACTCATCTTT.

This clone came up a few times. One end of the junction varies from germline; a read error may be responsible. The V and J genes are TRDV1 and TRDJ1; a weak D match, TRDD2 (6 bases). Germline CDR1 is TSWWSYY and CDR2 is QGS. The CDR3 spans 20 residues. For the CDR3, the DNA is TGTGCTCGTGGGACCTTTAAAGGGCCCTTCCCTGGTACGTACACCGATAAACTCATCTTT. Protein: CARGTFKGPFPGTYTDKLIF.

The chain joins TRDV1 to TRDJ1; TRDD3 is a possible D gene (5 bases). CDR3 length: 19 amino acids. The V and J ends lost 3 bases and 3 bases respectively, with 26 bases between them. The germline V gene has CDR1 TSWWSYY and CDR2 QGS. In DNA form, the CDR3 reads TGTGCTCTTGGGGACCACCCGCCGAGAGGGATGCACCACGCCGATAAACTCATCTTT. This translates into CALGDHPPRGMHHADKLIF.

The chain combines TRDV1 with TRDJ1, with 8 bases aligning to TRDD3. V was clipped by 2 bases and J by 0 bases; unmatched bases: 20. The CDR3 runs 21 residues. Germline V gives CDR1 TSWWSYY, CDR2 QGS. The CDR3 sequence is CALGEVLRYWGCDIDTDKLIF. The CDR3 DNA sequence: TGTGCTCTTGGGGAAGTTCTACGGTACTGGGGGTGCGACATAGACACCGATAAACTCATCTTT.

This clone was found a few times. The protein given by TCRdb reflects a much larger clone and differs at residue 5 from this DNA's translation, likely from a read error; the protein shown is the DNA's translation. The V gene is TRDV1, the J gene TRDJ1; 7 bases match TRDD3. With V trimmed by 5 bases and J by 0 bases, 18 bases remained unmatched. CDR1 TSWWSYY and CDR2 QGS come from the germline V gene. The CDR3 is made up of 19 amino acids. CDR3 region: CALGHPTPSGWGYTDKLIF. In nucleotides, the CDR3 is TGTGCTCTTGGGCACCCCACTCCCAGTGGCTGGGGGTACACCGATAAACTCATCTTT.

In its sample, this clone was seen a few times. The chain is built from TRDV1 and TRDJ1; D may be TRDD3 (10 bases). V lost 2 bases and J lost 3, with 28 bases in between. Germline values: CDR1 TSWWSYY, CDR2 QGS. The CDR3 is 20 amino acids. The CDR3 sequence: CALGESSFLRRWGIADKLIF. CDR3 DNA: TGTGCTCTTGGGGAAAGCTCCTTCCTACGGCGCTGGGGGATAGCCGATAAACTCATCTTT.

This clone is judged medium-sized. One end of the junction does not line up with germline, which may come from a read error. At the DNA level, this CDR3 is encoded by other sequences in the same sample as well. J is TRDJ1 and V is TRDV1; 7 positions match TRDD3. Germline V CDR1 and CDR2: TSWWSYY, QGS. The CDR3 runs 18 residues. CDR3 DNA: TGTGCTCTTGGGGAAAGGAGGTCCTGGGGGCGGTACACCGATAACCTCATCTTT. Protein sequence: CALGERRSWGRYTDNLIF.

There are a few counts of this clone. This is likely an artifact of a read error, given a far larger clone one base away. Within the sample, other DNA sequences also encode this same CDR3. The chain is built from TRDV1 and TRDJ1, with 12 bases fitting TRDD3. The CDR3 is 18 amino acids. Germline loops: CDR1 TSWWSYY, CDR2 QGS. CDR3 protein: CALGRTSPNWGIPDKLIF. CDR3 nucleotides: TGTGCACTTGGGCGAACGAGCCCGAACTGGGGGATACCCGATAAACTCATCTTT.

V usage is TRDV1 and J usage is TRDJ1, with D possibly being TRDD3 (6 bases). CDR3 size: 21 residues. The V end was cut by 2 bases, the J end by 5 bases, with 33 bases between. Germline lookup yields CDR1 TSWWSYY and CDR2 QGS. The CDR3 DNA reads TGTGCTCTTGGGGAATGCCCCACCCTTTCCCCTACCGATGGGGATCCTGATAAACTCATCTTT. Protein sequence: CALGECPTLSPTDGDPDKLIF.

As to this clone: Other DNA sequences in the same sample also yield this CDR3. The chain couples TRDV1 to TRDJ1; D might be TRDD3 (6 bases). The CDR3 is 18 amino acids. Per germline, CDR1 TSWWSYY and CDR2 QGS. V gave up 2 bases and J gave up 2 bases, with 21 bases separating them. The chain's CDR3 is CALGEVAGNWVDTDKLIF. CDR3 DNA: TGTGCTCTTGGGGAAGTCGCGGGGAACTGGGTGGATACCGATAAACTCATCTTT.

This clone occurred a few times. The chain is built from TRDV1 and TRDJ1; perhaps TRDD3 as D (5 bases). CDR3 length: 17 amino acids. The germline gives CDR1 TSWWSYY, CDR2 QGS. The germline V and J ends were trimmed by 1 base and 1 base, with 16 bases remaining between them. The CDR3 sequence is CALGEPSPGGVTDKLIF. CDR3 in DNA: TGTGCTCTTGGGGAACCCTCTCCGGGGGGGGTCACCGATAAACTCATCTTT.

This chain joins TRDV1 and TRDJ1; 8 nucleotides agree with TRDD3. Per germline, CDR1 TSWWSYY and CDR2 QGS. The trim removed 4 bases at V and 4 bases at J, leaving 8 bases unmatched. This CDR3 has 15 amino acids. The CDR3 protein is CALGGRTGGIDKLIF. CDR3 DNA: TGTGCTCTTGGGGGGAGAACTGGGGGGATCGATAAACTCATCTTT.

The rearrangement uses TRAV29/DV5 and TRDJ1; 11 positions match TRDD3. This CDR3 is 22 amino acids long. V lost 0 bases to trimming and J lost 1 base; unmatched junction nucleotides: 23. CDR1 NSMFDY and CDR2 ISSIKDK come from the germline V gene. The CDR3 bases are TGTGCAGCAAGCGTCATCTGGGGGATACTCCTACTAGAGATATTGGGCACCGATAAACTCATCTTT. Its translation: CAASVIWGILLLEILGTDKLIF.

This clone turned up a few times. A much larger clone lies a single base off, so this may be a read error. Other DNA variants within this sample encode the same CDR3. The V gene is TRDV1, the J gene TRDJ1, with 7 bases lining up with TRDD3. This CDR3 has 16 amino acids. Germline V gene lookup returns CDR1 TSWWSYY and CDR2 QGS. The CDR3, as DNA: TGTGCCCTTGGGGAGCACTACGCGTACTGGGGAGGTAAACTCATCTTT. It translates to CALGEHYAYWGGKLIF.

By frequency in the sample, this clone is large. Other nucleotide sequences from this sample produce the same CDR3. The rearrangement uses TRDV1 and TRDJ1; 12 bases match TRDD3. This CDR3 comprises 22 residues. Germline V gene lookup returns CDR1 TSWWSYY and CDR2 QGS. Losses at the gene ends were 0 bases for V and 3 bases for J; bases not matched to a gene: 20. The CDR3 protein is CALGELMTFPTLTGGYSDKLIF. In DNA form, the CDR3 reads TGTGCTCTTGGGGAACTTATGACGTTCCCTACCCTGACTGGGGGATACTCCGATAAACTCATCTTT.

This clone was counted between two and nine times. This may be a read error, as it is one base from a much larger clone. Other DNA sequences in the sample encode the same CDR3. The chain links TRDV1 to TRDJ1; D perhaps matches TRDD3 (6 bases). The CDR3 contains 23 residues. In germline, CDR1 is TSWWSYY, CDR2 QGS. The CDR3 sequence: CALGEPGPAKVGGTSWYTDKLIF. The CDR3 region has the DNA TGTGCCCTTGGGGAACCGGGTCCTGCGAAGGTGGGGGGGACTTCATGGTACACCGATAAACTCATCTTT.

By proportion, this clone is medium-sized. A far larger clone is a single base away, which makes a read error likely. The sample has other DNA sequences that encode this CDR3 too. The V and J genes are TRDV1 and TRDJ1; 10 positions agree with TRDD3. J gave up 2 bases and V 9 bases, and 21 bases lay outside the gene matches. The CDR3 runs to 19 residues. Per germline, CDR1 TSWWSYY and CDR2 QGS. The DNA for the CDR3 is TGTGCTCTGGACCTCCCCTCCCTATCCTTACTGGGGGATACCGATAAACTCATCTTT. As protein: CALDLPSLSLLGDTDKLIF.

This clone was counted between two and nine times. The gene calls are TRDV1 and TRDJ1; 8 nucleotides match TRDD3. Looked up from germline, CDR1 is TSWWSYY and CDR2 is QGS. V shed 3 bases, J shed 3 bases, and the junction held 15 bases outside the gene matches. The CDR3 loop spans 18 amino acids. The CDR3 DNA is TGTGCTCTTGGGGATCCAGACTGGGGGGCTCCCGGGCCCGATAAACTCATCTTT. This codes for CALGDPDWGAPGPDKLIF.

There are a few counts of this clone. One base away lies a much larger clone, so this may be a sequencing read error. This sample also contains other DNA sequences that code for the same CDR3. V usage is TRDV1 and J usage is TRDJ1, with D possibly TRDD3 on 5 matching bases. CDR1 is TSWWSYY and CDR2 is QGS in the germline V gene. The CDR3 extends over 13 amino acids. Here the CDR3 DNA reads TGTGCTCTCGGGGAACGCGTCGGGGCCAAACTCATCTTT. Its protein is CALGERVGAKLIF.

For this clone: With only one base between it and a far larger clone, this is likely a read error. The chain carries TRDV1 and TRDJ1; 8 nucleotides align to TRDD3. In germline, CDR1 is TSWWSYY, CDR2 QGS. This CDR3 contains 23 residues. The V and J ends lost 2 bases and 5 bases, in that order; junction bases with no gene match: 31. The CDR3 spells CALGEISFPIEYWGVHKSDKLIF. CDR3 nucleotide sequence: TGTGCTCTTGGGGAAATAAGCTTCCCCATTGAGTACTGGGGGGTACATAAGTCGGATAAACTCATCTTT.

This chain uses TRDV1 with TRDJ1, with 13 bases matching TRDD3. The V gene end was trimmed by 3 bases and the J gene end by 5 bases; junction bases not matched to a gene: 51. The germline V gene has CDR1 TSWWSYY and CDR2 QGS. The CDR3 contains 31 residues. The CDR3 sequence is CALGDPDILPAQAFLRYWGIRVSPSKDKLIF. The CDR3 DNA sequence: TGTGCTCTTGGGGACCCCGATATCCTACCGGCTCAGGCCTTCCTAAGGTACTGGGGGATACGCGTATCCCCCAGTAAAGATAAACTCATCTTT.